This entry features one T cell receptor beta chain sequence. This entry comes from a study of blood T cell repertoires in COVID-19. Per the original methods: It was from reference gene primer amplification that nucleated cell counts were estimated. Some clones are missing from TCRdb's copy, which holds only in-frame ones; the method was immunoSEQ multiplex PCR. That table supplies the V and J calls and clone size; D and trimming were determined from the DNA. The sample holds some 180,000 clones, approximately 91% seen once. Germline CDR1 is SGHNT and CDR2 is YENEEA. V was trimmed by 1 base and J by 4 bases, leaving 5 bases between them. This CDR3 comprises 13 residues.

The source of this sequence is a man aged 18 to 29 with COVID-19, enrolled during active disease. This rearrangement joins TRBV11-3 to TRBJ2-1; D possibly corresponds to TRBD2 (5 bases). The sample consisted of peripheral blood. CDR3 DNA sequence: TGTGCCAGCAGCTTAGGGACTTACAATGAGCAGTTCTTC. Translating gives CASSLGTYNEQFF.